This record covers a single T cell receptor (beta chain). Its antigen is unidentified. The CDR3 length is 15 residues. The V and J ends lost 1 base and 9 bases respectively, with 18 bases between them. Germline V CDR1 and CDR2: MNHNS, SASEGT. The data belong to a study of vaccination and CD4 T cells after COVID-19. The overall study: Overlapping peptides covering the spike proteins of SARS-CoV-2, HCoV-NL63, HCoV-OC43 and HCoV-229E were added to stimulate cells.

Once obtained from cultured CD4+ T cells, the DNA was sequenced using the Oncomine TCR Beta short-read assay. Someone extracted genomic DNA from cultured CD4+ T cells. TCRdb used MiXCR to reprocess the PCR reads, holding one entry per CDR3 protein. The table records about 29,000 distinct CDR3 sequences, 62% of them present only once. Indicated treatment: roughly 10-day PBMC culture with coronavirus spike peptide pools or control peptides (ViraFEST assay). The sample consisted of CD4+ T cells from blood, cultured in vitro, taken after SARS-CoV-2 vaccination. The chain uses TRBV6-1 and TRBJ2-5, with D possibly matching TRBD2 (6 bases). The TCR was taken from a human donor who received a COVID-19 vaccine. In nucleotides, the CDR3 is TGTGCCAGCAGTGAAGGCCCAGGTGCCTCGGGGGCCCAGTACTTC. It specifies CASSEGPGASGAQYF.